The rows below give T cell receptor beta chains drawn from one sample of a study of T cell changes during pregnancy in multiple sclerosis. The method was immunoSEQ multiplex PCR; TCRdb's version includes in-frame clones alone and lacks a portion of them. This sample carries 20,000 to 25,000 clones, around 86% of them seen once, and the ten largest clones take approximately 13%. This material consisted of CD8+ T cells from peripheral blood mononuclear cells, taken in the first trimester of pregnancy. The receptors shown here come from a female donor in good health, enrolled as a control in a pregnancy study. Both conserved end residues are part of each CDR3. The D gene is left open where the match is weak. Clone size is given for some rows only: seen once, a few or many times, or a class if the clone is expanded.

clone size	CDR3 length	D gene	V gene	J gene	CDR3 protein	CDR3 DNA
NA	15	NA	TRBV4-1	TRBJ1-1	CASSQPPRREAEAFF	TGCGCCAGCAGCCAACCACCTCGGAGGGAGGCTGAAGCTTTCTTT
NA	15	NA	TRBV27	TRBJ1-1	CASSLSPGRATEAFF	TGTGCCAGCAGTTTATCCCCCGGGAGAGCCACTGAAGCTTTCTTT
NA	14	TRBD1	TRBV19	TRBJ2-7	CASRTSGTGSEQYF	TGTGCCAGTAGAACATCCGGGACAGGGAGTGAGCAGTACTTC
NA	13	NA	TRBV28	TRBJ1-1	CASSLGMNTEAFF	TGTGCCAGCAGTTTAGGCATGAACACTGAAGCTTTCTTT
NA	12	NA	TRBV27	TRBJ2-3	CASSLITDTQYF	TGTGCCAGCAGTTTAATAACAGATACGCAGTATTTT
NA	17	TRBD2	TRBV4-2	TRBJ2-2	CASSQELGGGPGGELFF	TGTGCCAGCAGCCAAGAGTTGGGGGGAGGGCCGGGCGGGGAGCTGTTTTTT
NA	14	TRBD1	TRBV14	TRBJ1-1	CASSQATGVTEAFF	TGTGCCAGCAGCCAAGCGACAGGGGTGACTGAAGCTTTCTTT
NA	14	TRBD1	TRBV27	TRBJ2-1	CASSLGQGANEQFF	TGTGCCAGCAGTTTGGGGCAGGGGGCGAATGAGCAGTTCTTC
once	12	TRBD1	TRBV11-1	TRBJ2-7	CASSPGQNEQYF	TGTGCCAGCAGCCCGGGACAGAACGAGCAGTACTTC
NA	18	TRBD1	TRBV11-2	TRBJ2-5	CASSFGYSDRGRQETQYF	TGTGCCAGCAGCTTTGGGTATTCGGACAGGGGCCGACAAGAGACCCAGTACTTC
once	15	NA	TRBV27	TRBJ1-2	CASSLSPGGDGGYTF	TGTGCCAGCAGTTTATCCCCGGGAGGGGACGGAGGCTACACCTTC
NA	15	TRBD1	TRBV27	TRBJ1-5	CASSSGTGGYQPQHF	TGTGCCAGCAGCTCCGGGACAGGGGGGTATCAGCCCCAGCATTTT
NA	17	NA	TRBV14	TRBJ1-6	CASSQGRGGSQNSPLHF	TGTGCCAGCAGCCAAGGTCGGGGGGGGAGCCAAAATTCACCCCTCCACTTT
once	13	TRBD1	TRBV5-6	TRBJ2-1	CASSLEGQGVRFF	TGTGCCAGCAGCTTGGAGGGACAGGGGGTAAGGTTCTTC
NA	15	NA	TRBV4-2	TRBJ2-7	CASSQGQGSSYEQYF	TGTGCCAGCAGCCAAGGCCAGGGTAGCTCCTACGAGCAGTACTTC
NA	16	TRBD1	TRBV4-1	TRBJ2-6	CASSHGTGSGANVLTF	TGCGCCAGCAGCCACGGGACAGGGTCTGGGGCCAACGTCCTGACTTTC
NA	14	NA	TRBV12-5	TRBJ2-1	CASGSGGTNNEQFF	TGTGCTAGTGGTTCCGGGGGAACTAACAATGAGCAGTTCTTC
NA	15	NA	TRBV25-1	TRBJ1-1	CASTTRRGAGTEAFF	TGTGCCAGCACCACCCGGAGAGGGGCGGGGACTGAAGCTTTCTTT
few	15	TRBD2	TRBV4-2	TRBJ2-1	CASSSLAGDYNEQFF	TGTGCCAGCAGCTCTCTAGCGGGGGACTACAATGAGCAGTTCTTC